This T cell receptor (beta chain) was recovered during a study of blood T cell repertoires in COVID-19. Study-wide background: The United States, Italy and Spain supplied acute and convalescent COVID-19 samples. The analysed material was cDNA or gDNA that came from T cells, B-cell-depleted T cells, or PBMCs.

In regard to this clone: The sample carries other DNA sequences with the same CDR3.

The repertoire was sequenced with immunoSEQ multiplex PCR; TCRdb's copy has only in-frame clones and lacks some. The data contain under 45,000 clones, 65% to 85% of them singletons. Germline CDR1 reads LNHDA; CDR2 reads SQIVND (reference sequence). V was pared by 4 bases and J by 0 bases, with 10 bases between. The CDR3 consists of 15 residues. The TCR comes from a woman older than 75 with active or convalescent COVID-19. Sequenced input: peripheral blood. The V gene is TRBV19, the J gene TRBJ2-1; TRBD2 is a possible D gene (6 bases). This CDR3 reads CASSTSVSSYNEQFF. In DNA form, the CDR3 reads TGTGCCAGTAGTACTAGCGTAAGCTCCTACAATGAGCAGTTCTTC. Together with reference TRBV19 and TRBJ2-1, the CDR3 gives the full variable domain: DGGITQSPKYLFRKEGQNVTLSCEQNLNHDAMYWYRQDPGQGLRLIYYSQIVNDFQKGDIAEGYSVSREKKESFPLTVTSAQKNPTAFYLCASSTSVSSYNEQFFGPGTRLTVL.